A selection of T cell receptor beta chains follows, all from one sample in a study of T-cell reconstitution after alpha-beta-depleted transplantation in children. MiXCR, applied by TCRdb to the PCR reads, yields one record per CDR3 protein. The table records a few hundred thousand distinct CDR3 sequences, about 9.5% of them present only once. The sample consisted of PBMCs from the stem cell graft donor, taken from the stem cell graft. The receptors originated from a human donor who donated a stem cell graft to a child with acute lymphoblastic leukemia. Both conserved end residues are part of each CDR3. A D gene is named only where the DNA matches it firmly. Clone size is given for some rows only: seen once, a few or many times, or a class if the clone is expanded.

D gene	V gene	J gene	clone size	CDR3 DNA	CDR3 protein
TRBD1	TRBV29-1	TRBJ1-5	many	TGCAGCACACTGACAGGGTTCGGTCAGCCCCAGCATTTT	CSTLTGFGQPQHF
-	TRBV13	TRBJ2-1	few	TGTGCCAGCAGTGTGGTGACGGGTAATGAGCAGTTCTTC	CASSVVTGNEQFF
-	TRBV27	TRBJ2-5	few	TGTGCCAGCAGTTTCGTATTTGAAGAGACCCAGTACTTC	CASSFVFEETQYF
TRBD2	TRBV12-3/TRBV12-4	TRBJ2-7	-	TGTGCCAGCAGTCCTCGGGTAGCGGGGGGGCGGTACGAGCAGTACTTC	CASSPRVAGGRYEQYF
-	TRBV7-2	TRBJ2-3	-	TGTGCCAGCAGCTTTCAGGGTGGTAAGAGCACAGATACGCAGTATTTT	CASSFQGGKSTDTQYF
TRBD1	TRBV12-3/TRBV12-4	TRBJ1-5	-	TGTGCCAGCAGTTTGAGGGGACAGGGGGCACAGCCCCAGCATTTT	CASSLRGQGAQPQHF
-	TRBV6-6	TRBJ2-3	few	TGTGCCAGCAGTCAGTCCCGGGGAGATACGCAGTATTTT	CASSQSRGDTQYF
TRBD1	TRBV12-3/TRBV12-4	TRBJ2-2	-	TGTGCCAGCAGTTTTTCACAGGGGTTTACCGGGGAGCTGTTTTTT	CASSFSQGFTGELFF
-	TRBV5-1	TRBJ2-7	-	TGCGCCAGCAGCGCGGGACACCCCTACGAGCAGTACTTC	CASSAGHPYEQYF
-	TRBV4-2	TRBJ2-3	once	TGTGCCAGCAGCCAAGATAGGCGACCATTCACAGATACGCAGTATTTT	CASSQDRRPFTDTQYF
-	TRBV25-1	TRBJ2-7	many	TGTGCCAGCAGTGCGATGGCGGGTTCCGAAACCTACGAGCAGTACTTC	CASSAMAGSETYEQYF
-	TRBV20-1	TRBJ2-3	few	TGCAGTGCTCTCGAACAGCGTTTAACAGATACGCAGTATTTT	CSALEQRLTDTQYF
TRBD2	TRBV5-1	TRBJ2-1	many	TGCGCCAGCAGCTTGTTATCAGGCGGGGGCTCCTACAATGAGCAGTTCTTC	CASSLLSGGGSYNEQFF
TRBD1	TRBV6-1	TRBJ2-5	-	TGTGCCAGCAGCCCCGGACAGGGGGCATGGGAGACCCAGTACTTC	CASSPGQGAWETQYF
-	TRBV3-1	TRBJ1-5	many	TGTGCCAGCAGCCAGGAACTTTATCAGCCCCAGCATTTT	CASSQELYQPQHF
TRBD2	TRBV5-6	TRBJ2-7	few	TGTGCCAGCAGCTTGGAGAGGCTAGCGGGGGCCTCCTACGAGCAGTACTTC	CASSLERLAGASYEQYF
-	TRBV28	TRBJ2-6	many	TGTGCCAGCAGTTTATTAAGCTCTGGGGCCAACGTCCTGACTTTC	CASSLLSSGANVLTF
TRBD1	TRBV6-5	TRBJ1-2	few	TGTGCCAGCAGTTTCCTTACCGGGACAGGGAGCGGCTACACCTTC	CASSFLTGTGSGYTF
-	TRBV6-2/TRBV6-3	TRBJ2-7	-	TGTGCCAGCATCGACGGCGGTGGGGGAGCGGACGAGCAGTACTTC	CASIDGGGGADEQYF
TRBD2	TRBV5-1	TRBJ2-5	many	TGCGCCAGCAGCTTCCGGGGGGGGGCGATGGAGACCCAGTACTTC	CASSFRGGAMETQYF
-	TRBV5-6	TRBJ2-3	many	TGTGCCAGCAGCTTGTATCAGGGTCCTAGCACAGATACGCAGTATTTT	CASSLYQGPSTDTQYF
-	TRBV5-1	TRBJ2-2	few	TGCGCCAGCAGCATAAATACAGGGTTTCCCGGGGAGCTGTTTTTT	CASSINTGFPGELFF
-	TRBV2	TRBJ1-6	-	TGTGCCAGCAGTGAACGGAATAATTCACCCCTCCACTTT	CASSERNNSPLHF
TRBD1	TRBV2	TRBJ1-5	many	TGTGCCAGCCGACTACAGGGGGCGGGCAATCAGCCCCAGCATTTT	CASRLQGAGNQPQHF
-	TRBV12-3/TRBV12-4	TRBJ1-4	few	TGTGCCAGCAGGGGCCTACTACGGACGGACGGCGGAGAAAAACTGTTTTTT	CASRGLLRTDGGEKLFF
-	TRBV18	TRBJ1-2	-	TGTGCCAGCTCACCCTGGACAGAAAACTATGGCTACACCTTC	CASSPWTENYGYTF
-	TRBV7-2	TRBJ1-5	few	TGTGCCAGCAGAAAAACAGGGAGTGCCCATCAGCCCCAGCATTTT	CASRKTGSAHQPQHF
TRBD2	TRBV6-1	TRBJ2-3	-	TGTGCCAGCAGTGAGGTAGGACTAGCGGCTGCCGCCAGCACAGATACGCAGTATTTT	CASSEVGLAAAASTDTQYF
TRBD1	TRBV29-1	TRBJ1-4	-	TGCAGCGCCGGCAGGGGGACCAATCCTGAAAAACTGTTTTTT	CSAGRGTNPEKLFF
-	TRBV27	TRBJ1-1	many	TGTGCCAGCAGACTATACAGGGCCAACACTGAAGCTTTCTTT	CASRLYRANTEAFF
TRBD1	TRBV12-3/TRBV12-4	TRBJ1-2	many	TGTGCCAGCAGTTTATCCTTGGGACAGGGTCTTGGCTACACCTTC	CASSLSLGQGLGYTF
-	TRBV6-2/TRBV6-3	TRBJ2-7	-	TGTGCCAGCAGTTTTCCAGACGAATCCTACGAGCAGTACTTC	CASSFPDESYEQYF
TRBD2	TRBV12-3/TRBV12-4	TRBJ2-5	-	TGTGCCAGCAGTTTGGTAGCGGGGGGGCTCGCGACCCAGTACTTC	CASSLVAGGLATQYF
-	TRBV19	TRBJ1-1	few	TGTGCCAGTAGTATTTCTGTAAGCACTGAAGCTTTCTTT	CASSISVSTEAFF
-	TRBV6-1	TRBJ1-5	-	TGTGCCAGCCGCTTTGGGTATCAGCCCCAGCATTTT	CASRFGYQPQHF
TRBD1	TRBV28	TRBJ1-2	many	TGTGCCAGCAGTTTAGGGACAGGGGGCGTACTCTATGGCTACACCTTC	CASSLGTGGVLYGYTF
-	TRBV24-1	TRBJ2-3	many	TGTGCCACCAGTGATCCGAACACAGATACGCAGTATTTT	CATSDPNTDTQYF
-	TRBV5-1	TRBJ1-3	many	TGCGCCAGCAGCTCGGGCGACTCTGGAAACACCATATATTTT	CASSSGDSGNTIYF
-	TRBV2	TRBJ1-5	few	TGTGCCAGCAGTGAACCAGCGGACATTCAGCCCCAGCATTTT	CASSEPADIQPQHF
-	TRBV27	TRBJ1-2	few	TGTGCCACCAGCAGAGATTTTAACTATGGCTACACCTTC	CATSRDFNYGYTF
-	TRBV5-6	TRBJ1-2	many	TGTGCCAGCAGCCTAATCAGACGGATGACTAACTATGGCTACACCTTC	CASSLIRRMTNYGYTF
-	TRBV18	TRBJ2-1	many	TGTGCCAGCTCACGAGGGAGCAATGAGCAGTTCTTC	CASSRGSNEQFF
-	TRBV5-1	TRBJ1-5	few	TGCGCCAGCAGCTCAGAACCGGGAGATCAGCCCCAGCATTTT	CASSSEPGDQPQHF
TRBD2	TRBV10-2	TRBJ2-3	-	TGCGCCAGCAGACTTAGCGGGGAGAACACAGATACGCAGTATTTT	CASRLSGENTDTQYF
-	TRBV4-3	TRBJ2-3	-	TGCGCCAGCAGCCAAGATCGGGTGACGGGGGGCCTCTCCCCTGATACGCAGTATTTT	CASSQDRVTGGLSPDTQYF
TRBD1	TRBV12-3/TRBV12-4	TRBJ1-5	many	TGTGCCAGCAGTTTGGCAGGGGGCCAGCCCCAGCATTTT	CASSLAGGQPQHF
-	TRBV29-1	TRBJ2-7	many	TGCAGCGCCCAGACCCAGGGTAACGAGCAGTACTTC	CSAQTQGNEQYF
TRBD1	TRBV7-8	TRBJ2-7	few	TGTGCCAGCAGCAGACCCCGGGACAGGGTTACCCACGAGCAGTACTTC	CASSRPRDRVTHEQYF
TRBD2	TRBV4-3	TRBJ2-3	many	TGCGCCAGCAGCCAAGATTTATCGAGCGGGGGGCATACGCAGTATTTT	CASSQDLSSGGHTQYF
TRBD2	TRBV6-1	TRBJ2-3	-	TGTGCCACAGGACTAGCGGGGGGGAGTCGCACAGATACGCAGTATTTT	CATGLAGGSRTDTQYF
-	TRBV30	TRBJ1-1	-	TGTGCCTGGAGACATTACACTGAAGCTTTCTTT	CAWRHYTEAFF
-	TRBV5-1	TRBJ1-4	few	TGCGCCAGCAGCGGCTCGAGGCCAACTAATGAAAAACTGTTTTTT	CASSGSRPTNEKLFF
TRBD2	TRBV4-3	TRBJ2-3	many	TGCGCCAGCAGCCAAGACTGGACTAGCGGCACAGATACGCAGTATTTT	CASSQDWTSGTDTQYF
-	TRBV5-1	TRBJ2-7	few	TGCGCCAGCAGCTTGGGGACGACCGGGGGATCCTACGAGCAGTACTTC	CASSLGTTGGSYEQYF
TRBD1	TRBV29-1	TRBJ2-5	-	TGCAGCGTTGGTTCGGGCTGGGTCGGGACAGGGGTATTGGGCCAAGAGACCCAGTACTTC	CSVGSGWVGTGVLGQETQYF